The T cell receptor beta chain described here comes from a study of T cell changes during pregnancy in multiple sclerosis. Sequencing used immunoSEQ multiplex PCR; TCRdb keeps in-frame clones, though not all of them. The sample includes approximately 60,000 clones, just under 90% of them seen just once. Germline-derived CDR1 and CDR2 are MNHEY and SMNVEV (reference sequence). This CDR3 comprises 15 residues. V lost 3 bases and J lost 4; bases outside the gene matches: 5. This sequence originates from a human donor whose cells served as feeder cells for cultures in a pregnancy study. Sequencing used peripheral blood from another person, used as feeder cells. This chain links TRBV27 with TRBJ2-7; 11 nucleotides match TRBD2. CDR3 nucleotides: TGTGCCAGCAGTTTGCTGACTAGCGGGATTTACGAGCAGTACTTC. It yields the protein CASSLLTSGIYEQYF.